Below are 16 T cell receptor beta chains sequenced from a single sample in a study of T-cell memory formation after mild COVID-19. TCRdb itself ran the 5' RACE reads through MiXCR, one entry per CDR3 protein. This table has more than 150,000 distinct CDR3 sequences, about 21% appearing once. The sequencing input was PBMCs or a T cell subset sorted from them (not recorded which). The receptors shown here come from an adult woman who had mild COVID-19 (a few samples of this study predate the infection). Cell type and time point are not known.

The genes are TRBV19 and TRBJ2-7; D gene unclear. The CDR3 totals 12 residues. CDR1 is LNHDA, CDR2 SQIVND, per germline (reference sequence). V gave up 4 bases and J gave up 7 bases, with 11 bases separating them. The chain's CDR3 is CASSNHPAEQYF. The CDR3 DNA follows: TGTGCCAGTAGTAACCATCCGGCAGAGCAGTACTTC.

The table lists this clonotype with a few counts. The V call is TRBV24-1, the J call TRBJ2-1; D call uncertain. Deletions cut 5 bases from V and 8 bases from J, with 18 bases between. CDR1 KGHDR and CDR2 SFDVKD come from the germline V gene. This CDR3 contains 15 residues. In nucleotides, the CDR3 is TGTGCCACCAGTGTTGGGATGGACCACCTCGATGAGCAGTTCTTC. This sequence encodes CATSVGMDHLDEQFF.

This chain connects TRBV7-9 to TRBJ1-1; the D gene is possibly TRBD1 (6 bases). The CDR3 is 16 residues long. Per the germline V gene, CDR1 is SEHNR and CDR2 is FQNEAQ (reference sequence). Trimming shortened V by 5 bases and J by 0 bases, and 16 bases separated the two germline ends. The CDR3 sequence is CASSVDQGPLNTEAFF. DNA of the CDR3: TGTGCCAGCAGCGTCGATCAGGGGCCGTTGAACACTGAAGCTTTCTTT.

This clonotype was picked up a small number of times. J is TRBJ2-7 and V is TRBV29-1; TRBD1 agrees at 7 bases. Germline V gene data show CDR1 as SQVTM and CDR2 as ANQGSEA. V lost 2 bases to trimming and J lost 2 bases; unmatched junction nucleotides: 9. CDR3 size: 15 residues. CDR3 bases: TGCAGCGTTGAAAGGCGTAGGGGACAGACCTACGAGCAGTACTTC. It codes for CSVERRRGQTYEQYF.

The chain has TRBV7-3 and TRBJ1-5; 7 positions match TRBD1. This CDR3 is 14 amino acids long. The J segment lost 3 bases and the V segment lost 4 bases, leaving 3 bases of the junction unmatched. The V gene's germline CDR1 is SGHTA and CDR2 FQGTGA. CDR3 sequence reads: CASSYRGLNQPQHF. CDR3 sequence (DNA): TGTGCCAGCAGCTACAGGGGCCTCAATCAGCCCCAGCATTTT.

The DNA for the CDR3 is TGCGCCAGCGGCCTAGACTACTCCTACGAGCAGTACTTC. Protein sequence: CASGLDYSYEQYF. The rearrangement joins TRBV5-1 to TRBJ2-7; D may be TRBD2 (5 bases). V was cut by 7 bases and J by 0 bases, with 11 bases left in between. CDR1 and CDR2 (germline): SGHRS, YFSETQ. The CDR3 contains 13 residues.

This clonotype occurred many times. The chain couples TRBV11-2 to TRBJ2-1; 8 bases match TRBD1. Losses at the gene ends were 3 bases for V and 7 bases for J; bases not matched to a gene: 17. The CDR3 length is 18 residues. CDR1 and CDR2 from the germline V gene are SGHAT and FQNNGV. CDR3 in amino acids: CASSLTGQGRALGNEQFF. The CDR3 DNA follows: TGTGCCAGCAGCTTGACAGGACAGGGAAGGGCCCTAGGGAATGAGCAGTTCTTC. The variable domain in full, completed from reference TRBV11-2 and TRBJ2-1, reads EAGVAQSPRYKIIEKRQSVAFWCNPISGHATLYWYQQILGQGPKLLIQFQNNGVVDDSQLPKDRFSAERLKGVDSTLKIQPAKLEDSAVYLCASSLTGQGRALGNEQFFGPGTRLTVL.

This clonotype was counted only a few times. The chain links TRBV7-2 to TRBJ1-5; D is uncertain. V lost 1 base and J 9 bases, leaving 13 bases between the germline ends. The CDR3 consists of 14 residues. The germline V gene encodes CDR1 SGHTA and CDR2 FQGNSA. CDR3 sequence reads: CASSLVEEPGPQHF. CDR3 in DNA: TGTGCCAGCAGCTTAGTGGAGGAACCTGGGCCCCAGCATTTT. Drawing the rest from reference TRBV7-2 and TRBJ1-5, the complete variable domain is GAGVSQSPSNKVTEKGKDVELRCDPISGHTALYWYRQSLGQGLEFLIYFQGNSAPDKSGLPSDRFSAERTGGSVSTLTIQRTQQEDSAVYLCASSLVEEPGPQHFGDGTRLSIL.

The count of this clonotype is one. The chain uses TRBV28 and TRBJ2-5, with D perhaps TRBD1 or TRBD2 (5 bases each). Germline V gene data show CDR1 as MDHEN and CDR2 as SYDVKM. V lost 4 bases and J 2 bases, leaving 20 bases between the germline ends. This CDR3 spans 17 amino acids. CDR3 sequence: CASSSPWDRGLQETQYF. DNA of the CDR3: TGTGCCAGCAGTTCACCTTGGGACCGCGGACTTCAAGAGACCCAGTACTTC. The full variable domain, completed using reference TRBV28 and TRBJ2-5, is DVKVTQSSRYLVKRTGEKVFLECVQDMDHENMFWYRQDPGLGLRLIYFSYDVKMKEKGDIPEGYSVSREKKERFSLILESASTNQTSMYLCASSSPWDRGLQETQYFGPGTRLLVL.

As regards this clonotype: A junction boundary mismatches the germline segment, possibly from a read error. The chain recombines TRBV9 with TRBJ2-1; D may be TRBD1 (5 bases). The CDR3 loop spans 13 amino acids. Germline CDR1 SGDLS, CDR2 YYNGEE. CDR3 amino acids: CASSVQARNEQFF. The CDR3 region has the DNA TGTGCAAGCAGCGTACAGGCCCGTAATGAGCAGTTCTTC.

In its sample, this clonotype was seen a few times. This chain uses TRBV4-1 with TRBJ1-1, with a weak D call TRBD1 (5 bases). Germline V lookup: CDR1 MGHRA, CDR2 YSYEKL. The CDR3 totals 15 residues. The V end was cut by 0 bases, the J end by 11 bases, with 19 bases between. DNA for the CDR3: TGCGCCAGCAGCCAAGATTCGGGCACCGGGACTGGGGCTTTCTTT. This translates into CASSQDSGTGTGAFF.

This CDR3 is CASSGGTPLTDTQYF. The CDR3 DNA follows: TGTGCCAGTAGCGGGGGGACACCTCTCACAGATACGCAGTATTTT. This chain links TRBV19 with TRBJ2-3; the D gene is possibly TRBD2 (7 bases). The CDR3 is 15 amino acids. V lost 6 bases and J 2 bases, leaving 15 bases between the germline ends. CDR1 and CDR2 (germline): LNHDA, SQIVND (reference sequence).

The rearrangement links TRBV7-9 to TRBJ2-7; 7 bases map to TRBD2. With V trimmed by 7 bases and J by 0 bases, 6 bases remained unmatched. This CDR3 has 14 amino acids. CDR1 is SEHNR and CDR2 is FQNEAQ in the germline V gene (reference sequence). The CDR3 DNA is TGTGCCAGCATCTCTGGGGGGGGCTCCTACGAGCAGTACTTC. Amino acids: CASISGGGSYEQYF. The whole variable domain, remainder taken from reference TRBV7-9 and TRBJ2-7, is DTGVSQNPRHKITKRGQNVTFRCDPISEHNRLYWYRQTLGQGPEFLTYFQNEAQLEKSRLLSDRFSAERPKGSFSTLEIQRTEQGDSAMYLCASISGGGSYEQYFGPGTRLTVT.

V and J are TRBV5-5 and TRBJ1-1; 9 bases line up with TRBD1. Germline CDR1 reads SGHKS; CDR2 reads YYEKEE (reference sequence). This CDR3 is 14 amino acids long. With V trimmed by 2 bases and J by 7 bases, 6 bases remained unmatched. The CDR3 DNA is TGTGCCAGCAGCTTTGAACAGGGGGCCCGTGAAGCTTTCTTT. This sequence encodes CASSFEQGAREAFF.

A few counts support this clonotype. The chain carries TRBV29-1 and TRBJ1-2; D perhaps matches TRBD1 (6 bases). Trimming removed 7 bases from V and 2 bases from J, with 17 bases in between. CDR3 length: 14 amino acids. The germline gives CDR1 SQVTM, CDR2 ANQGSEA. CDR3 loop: CSAGDTVTNYGYTF. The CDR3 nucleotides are TGCAGCGCGGGGGACACAGTGACAAACTATGGCTACACCTTC.

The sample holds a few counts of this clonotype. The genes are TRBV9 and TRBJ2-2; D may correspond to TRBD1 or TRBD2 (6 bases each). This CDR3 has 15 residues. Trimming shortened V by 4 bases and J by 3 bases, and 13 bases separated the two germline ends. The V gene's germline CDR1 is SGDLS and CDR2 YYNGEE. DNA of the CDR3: TGTGCCAGCAGCCCAGAGGGGGGAGACACCGGGGAGCTGTTTTTT. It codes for CASSPEGGDTGELFF.